These 11 T cell receptor beta chains were all obtained from the same sample, sequenced in a study of blood T cell repertoires in COVID-19. Here immunoSEQ multiplex PCR was the method, and the copy in TCRdb shows in-frame clones only, minus some. The sample shows a few hundred thousand clones, 85% to 90% of them seen only once. The sample taken for sequencing was PBMCs or T cells enriched from blood (not recorded which). Receptor source: a man in his thirties or forties who had recovered from COVID-19.

About this clone itself: At the DNA level, this CDR3 is encoded by other sequences in the same sample as well. The chain uses TRBV18 and TRBJ2-3, with 9 bases fitting TRBD1. Germline assignment: CDR1 KGHSH and CDR2 LQKENI. This CDR3 is 15 amino acids long. Trimming took 3 bases from V and 1 from J; bases not matched to a gene: 2. CDR3 in amino acids: CASSPRTGGTDTQYF. Here the CDR3 DNA reads TGTGCCAGCTCACCTCGGACAGGGGGCACAGATACGCAGTATTTT.

The V gene is TRBV3-1 (or the pseudogene TRBV3-2), the J gene TRBJ1-2; 7 bases are a match to TRBD1. The CDR3 runs to 15 residues. With 0 bases clipped from V and 5 bases from J, the junction kept 6 bases outside the gene matches. Germline CDR1 reads LGHDT; CDR2 reads YNNKEL (reference sequence). CDR3 nucleotides: TGTGCCAGCAGCCAAGAGAAGAGACAGGGATATGGCTACACCTTC. Its protein is CASSQEKRQGYGYTF.

The gene calls are TRBV10-3 and TRBJ1-2, with TRBD1 identical over 7 bases. Trimming took 3 bases from V and 8 from J; bases not matched to a gene: 9. The CDR3 sequence is 14 residues long. The V gene's germline CDR1 is ENHRY and CDR2 SYGVKD. CDR3 DNA: TGTGCCATCAGTGAACCGACAGGGTGGAGAGGCTACACCTTC. This translates into CAISEPTGWRGYTF.

This rearrangement joins TRBV2 to TRBJ2-1; D is possibly TRBD2 (5 bases). Trimming cost V 7 bases and J 12 bases, with 13 bases left between them. The CDR3 has 11 residues. Germline lookup yields CDR1 SNHLY and CDR2 FYNNEI. Here the CDR3 reads CASTELGRQFF. The CDR3 coding sequence is TGTGCCAGCACCGAACTAGGTCGGCAGTTCTTC.

The chain joins TRBV19 to TRBJ1-2; TRBD1 matches at 9 bases. The J segment lost 4 bases and the V segment lost 4 bases, leaving 13 bases of the junction unmatched. The CDR3 extends over 17 amino acids. CDR1 is LNHDA, CDR2 SQIVND, per germline (reference sequence). The CDR3 spells CASSSHPKGQGGYGYTF. Written as DNA, the CDR3 is TGTGCCAGTAGTAGCCACCCCAAGGGACAGGGCGGCTATGGCTACACCTTC.

The chain is built from TRBV5-1 and TRBJ2-1; 9 nucleotides line up with TRBD2. Losses at the gene ends were 5 bases for V and 10 bases for J; bases not matched to a gene: 7. Per the germline V gene, CDR1 is SGHRS and CDR2 is YFSETQ. This CDR3 has 13 residues. DNA of the CDR3: TGCGCCAGCAGAACGCCTAGCGGGACGGAGCAGTTCTTC. Protein: CASRTPSGTEQFF.

V and J are TRBV7-9 and TRBJ2-5, with D perhaps TRBD2 (5 bases). CDR3 length: 15 residues. Trimming pared 5 bases from V and 5 bases from J, leaving 18 bases between. CDR1 and CDR2 (germline): SEHNR, FQNEAQ (reference sequence). The CDR3 here is CASSGIEAPGETQYF. DNA for the CDR3: TGTGCCAGCAGCGGGATTGAGGCCCCGGGGGAGACCCAGTACTTC.

This clone was counted between two and nine times. This chain uses TRBV11-3 with TRBJ2-1, with TRBD2 matching over 9 bases. Unmatched junction bases numbered 5, after V lost 5 bases and J lost 0 bases. The CDR3 runs 16 residues. The germline gives CDR1 SGHNT, CDR2 YENEEA. The CDR3 loop reads CASSARSGGSYNEQFF. The DNA for the CDR3 is TGTGCCAGCAGCGCCCGTAGCGGGGGCTCCTACAATGAGCAGTTCTTC.

The V gene is TRBV11-3, the J gene TRBJ1-4; D is unresolved. With 5 bases removed from V and 8 bases from J, the gap between germline ends came to 12 bases. The CDR3 extends over 13 amino acids. CDR1 is SGHNT and CDR2 is YENEEA in the germline V gene. CDR3 amino acids: CASSTWTGEKLFF. In DNA, the CDR3 is TGTGCCAGCAGCACATGGACGGGAGAAAAACTGTTTTTT. The complete variable domain, with remaining parts taken from reference TRBV11-3 and TRBJ1-4, reads EAGVVQSPRYKIIEKKQPVAFWCNPISGHNTLYWYLQNLGQGPELLIRYENEEAVDDSQLPKDRFSAERLKGVDSTLKIQPAELGDSAVYLCASSTWTGEKLFFGSGTQLSVL.

The chain carries TRBV9 and TRBJ2-2, with D possibly matching TRBD2 (6 bases). CDR1 is SGDLS, CDR2 YYNGEE, per germline. V lost 3 bases and J lost 0, with 12 bases in between. The CDR3 is 16 amino acids. This chain's CDR3 is CASSGGWGANTGELFF. The CDR3 nucleotides are TGTGCCAGCAGCGGTGGTTGGGGGGCGAACACCGGGGAGCTGTTTTTT.

The V call is TRBV2, the J call TRBJ1-2; perhaps TRBD1 as D (5 bases). Per the germline V gene, CDR1 is SNHLY and CDR2 is FYNNEI. Trimming cost V 9 bases and J 2 bases, with 13 bases left between them. This CDR3 contains 13 residues. CDR3 amino acids: CARGGTANYGYTF. The CDR3 nucleotides read TGTGCCAGGGGGGGGACCGCCAACTATGGCTACACCTTC.